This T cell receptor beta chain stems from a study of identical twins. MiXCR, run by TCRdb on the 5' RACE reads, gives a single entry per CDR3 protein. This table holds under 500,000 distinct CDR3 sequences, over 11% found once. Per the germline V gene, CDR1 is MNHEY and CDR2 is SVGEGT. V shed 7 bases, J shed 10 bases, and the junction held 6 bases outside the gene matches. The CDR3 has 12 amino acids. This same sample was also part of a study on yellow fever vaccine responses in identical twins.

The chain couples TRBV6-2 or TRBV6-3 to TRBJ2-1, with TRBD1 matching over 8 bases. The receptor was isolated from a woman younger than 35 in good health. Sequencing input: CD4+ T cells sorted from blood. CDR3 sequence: CASTNRGSEQFF. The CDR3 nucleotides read TGTGCCAGCACTAACAGGGGGAGCGAGCAGTTCTTC.